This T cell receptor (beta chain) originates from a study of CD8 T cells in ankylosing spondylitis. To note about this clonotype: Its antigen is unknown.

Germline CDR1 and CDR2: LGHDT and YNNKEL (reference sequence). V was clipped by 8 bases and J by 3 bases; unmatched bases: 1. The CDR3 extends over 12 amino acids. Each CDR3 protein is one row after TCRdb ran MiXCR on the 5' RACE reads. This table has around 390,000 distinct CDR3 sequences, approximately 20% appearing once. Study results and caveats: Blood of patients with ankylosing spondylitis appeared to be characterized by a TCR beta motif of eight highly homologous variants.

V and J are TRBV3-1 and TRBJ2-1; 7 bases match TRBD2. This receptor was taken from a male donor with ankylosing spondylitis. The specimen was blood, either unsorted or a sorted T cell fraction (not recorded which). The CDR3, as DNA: TGTGCCAGCCCGGGGGGCTACAATGAGCAGTTCTTC. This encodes CASPGGYNEQFF.